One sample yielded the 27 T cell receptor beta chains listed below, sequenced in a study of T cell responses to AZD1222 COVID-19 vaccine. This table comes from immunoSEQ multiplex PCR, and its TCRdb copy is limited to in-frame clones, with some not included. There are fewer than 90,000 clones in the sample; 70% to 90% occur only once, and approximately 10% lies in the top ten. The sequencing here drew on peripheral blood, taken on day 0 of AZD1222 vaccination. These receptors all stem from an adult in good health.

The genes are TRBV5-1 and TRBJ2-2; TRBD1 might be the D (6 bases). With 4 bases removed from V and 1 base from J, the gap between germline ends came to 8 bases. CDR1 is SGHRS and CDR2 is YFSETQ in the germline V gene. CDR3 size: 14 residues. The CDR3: CASSPGQNTGELFF. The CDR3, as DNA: TGCGCCAGCAGCCCGGGACAGAACACCGGGGAGCTGTTTTTT.

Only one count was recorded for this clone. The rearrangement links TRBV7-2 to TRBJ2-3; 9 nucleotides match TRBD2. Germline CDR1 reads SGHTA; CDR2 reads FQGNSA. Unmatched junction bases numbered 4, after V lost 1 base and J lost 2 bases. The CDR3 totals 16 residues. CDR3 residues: CASSLVASGDTDTQYF. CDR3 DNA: TGTGCCAGCAGCTTAGTGGCTAGCGGGGACACAGATACGCAGTATTTT.

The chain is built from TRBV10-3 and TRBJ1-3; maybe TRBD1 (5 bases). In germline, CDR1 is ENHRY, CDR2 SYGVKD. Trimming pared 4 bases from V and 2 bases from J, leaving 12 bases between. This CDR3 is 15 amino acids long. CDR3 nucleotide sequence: TGTGCCATCAGTGGCAGGGAGGAAACTGGAAACACCATATATTTT. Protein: CAISGREETGNTIYF.

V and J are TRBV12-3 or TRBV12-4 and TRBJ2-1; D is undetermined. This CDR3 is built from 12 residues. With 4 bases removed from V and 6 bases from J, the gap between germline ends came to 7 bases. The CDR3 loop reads CASSSSGNEQFF. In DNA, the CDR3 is TGTGCCAGCAGTTCCAGTGGCAATGAGCAGTTCTTC.

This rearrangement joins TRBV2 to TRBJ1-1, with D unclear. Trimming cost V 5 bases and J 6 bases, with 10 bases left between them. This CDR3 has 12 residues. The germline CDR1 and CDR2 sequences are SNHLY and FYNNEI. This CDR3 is CASSLLSPEAFF. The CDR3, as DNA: TGTGCCAGCAGTTTATTGTCCCCTGAAGCTTTCTTT.

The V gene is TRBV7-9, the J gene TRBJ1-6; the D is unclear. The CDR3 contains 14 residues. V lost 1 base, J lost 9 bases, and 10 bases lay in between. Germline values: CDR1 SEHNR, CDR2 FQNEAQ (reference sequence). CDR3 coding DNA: TGTGCCAGCAGCTTAGGGCAGCAACTTTCACCCCTCCACTTT. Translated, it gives CASSLGQQLSPLHF.

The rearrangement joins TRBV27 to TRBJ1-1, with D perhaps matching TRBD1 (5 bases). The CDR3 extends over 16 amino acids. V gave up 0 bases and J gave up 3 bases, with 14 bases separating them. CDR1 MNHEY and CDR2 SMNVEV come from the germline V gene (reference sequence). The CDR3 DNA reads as TGTGCCAGCAGTTTATCTCCCACGGGGGGATACACTGAAGCTTTCTTT. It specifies CASSLSPTGGYTEAFF.

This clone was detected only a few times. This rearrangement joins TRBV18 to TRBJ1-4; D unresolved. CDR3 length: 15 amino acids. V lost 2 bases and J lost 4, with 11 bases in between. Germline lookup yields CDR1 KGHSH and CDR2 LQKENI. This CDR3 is CASSPVSGVNEKLFF. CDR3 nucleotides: TGTGCCAGCTCACCAGTGTCTGGGGTTAATGAAAAACTGTTTTTT.

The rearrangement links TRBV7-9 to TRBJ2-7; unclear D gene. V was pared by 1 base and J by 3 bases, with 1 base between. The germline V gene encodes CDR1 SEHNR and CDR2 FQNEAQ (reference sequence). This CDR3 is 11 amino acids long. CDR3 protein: CASSLDYEQYF. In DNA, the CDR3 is TGTGCCAGCAGCTTAGACTACGAGCAGTACTTC.

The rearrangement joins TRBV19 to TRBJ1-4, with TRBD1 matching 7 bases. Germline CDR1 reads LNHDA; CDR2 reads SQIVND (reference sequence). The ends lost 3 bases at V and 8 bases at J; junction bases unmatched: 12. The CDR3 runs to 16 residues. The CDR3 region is CASSMKRLQGGEKLFF. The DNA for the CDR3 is TGTGCCAGTAGTATGAAGAGGCTCCAGGGGGGCGAAAAACTGTTTTTT.

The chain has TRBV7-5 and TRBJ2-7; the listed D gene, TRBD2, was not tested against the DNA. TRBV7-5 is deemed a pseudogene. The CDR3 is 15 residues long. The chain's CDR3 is CVRSADWVRSYEQYV. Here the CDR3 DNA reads TGTGTCAGAAGCGCGGATTGGGTTCGATCCTACGAGCAGTACGTC.

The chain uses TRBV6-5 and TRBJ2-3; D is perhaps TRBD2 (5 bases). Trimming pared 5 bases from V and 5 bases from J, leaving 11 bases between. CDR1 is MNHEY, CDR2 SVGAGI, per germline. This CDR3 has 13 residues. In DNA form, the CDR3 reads TGTGCCAGCAGTATCATAGGAGGAGATACGCAGTATTTT. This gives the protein CASSIIGGDTQYF.

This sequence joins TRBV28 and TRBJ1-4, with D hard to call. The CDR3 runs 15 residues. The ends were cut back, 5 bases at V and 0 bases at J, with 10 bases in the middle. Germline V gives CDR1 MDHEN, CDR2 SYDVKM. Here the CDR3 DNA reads TGTGCCAGCAGTCCGCAGGCCACAACTAATGAAAAACTGTTTTTT. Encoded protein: CASSPQATTNEKLFF. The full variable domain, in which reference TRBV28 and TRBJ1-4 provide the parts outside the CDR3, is DVKVTQSSRYLVKRTGEKVFLECVQDMDHENMFWYRQDPGLGLRLIYFSYDVKMKEKGDIPEGYSVSREKKERFSLILESASTNQTSMYLCASSPQATTNEKLFFGSGTQLSVL.

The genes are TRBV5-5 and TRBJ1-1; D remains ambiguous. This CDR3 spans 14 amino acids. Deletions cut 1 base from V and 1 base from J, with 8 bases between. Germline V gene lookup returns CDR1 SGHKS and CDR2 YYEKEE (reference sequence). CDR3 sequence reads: CASSLIQENTEAFF. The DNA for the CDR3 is TGTGCCAGCAGCTTGATTCAGGAGAACACTGAAGCTTTCTTT.

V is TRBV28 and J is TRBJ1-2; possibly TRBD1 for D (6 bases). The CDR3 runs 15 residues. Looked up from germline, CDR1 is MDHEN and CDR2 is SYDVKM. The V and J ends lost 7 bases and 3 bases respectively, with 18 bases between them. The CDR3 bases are TGTGCCAGCAACCAAGGGGGACAAGTAGACTATGGCTACACCTTC. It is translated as CASNQGGQVDYGYTF.

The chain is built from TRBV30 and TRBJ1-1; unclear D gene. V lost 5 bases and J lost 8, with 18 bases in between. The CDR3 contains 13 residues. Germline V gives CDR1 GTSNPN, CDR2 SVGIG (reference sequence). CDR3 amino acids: CAWESGGTREAFF. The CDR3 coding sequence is TGTGCCTGGGAATCAGGAGGTACGAGGGAAGCTTTCTTT.

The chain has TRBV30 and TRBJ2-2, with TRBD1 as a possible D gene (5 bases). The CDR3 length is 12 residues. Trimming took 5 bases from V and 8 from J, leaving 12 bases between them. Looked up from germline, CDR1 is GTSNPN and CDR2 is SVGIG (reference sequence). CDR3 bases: TGTGCCTGGGGACACTTTATGGGGGAGCTGTTTTTT. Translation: CAWGHFMGELFF.

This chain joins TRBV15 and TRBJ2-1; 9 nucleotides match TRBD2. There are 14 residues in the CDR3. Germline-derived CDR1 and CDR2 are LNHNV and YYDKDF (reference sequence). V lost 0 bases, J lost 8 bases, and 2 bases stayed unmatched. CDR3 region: CATSRDLAGYEQFF. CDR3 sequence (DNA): TGTGCCACCAGCAGAGATCTAGCGGGATATGAGCAGTTCTTC.

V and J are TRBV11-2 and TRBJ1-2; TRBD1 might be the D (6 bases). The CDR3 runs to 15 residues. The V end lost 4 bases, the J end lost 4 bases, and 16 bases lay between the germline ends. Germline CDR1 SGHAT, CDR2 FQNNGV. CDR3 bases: TGTGCCAGCAGCTCCTACAGGGAAAAGATCTATGGCTACACCTTC. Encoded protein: CASSSYREKIYGYTF.

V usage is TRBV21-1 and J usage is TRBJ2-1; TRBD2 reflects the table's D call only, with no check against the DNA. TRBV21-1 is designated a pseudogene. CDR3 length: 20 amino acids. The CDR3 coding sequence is TGTGCCAGCAGCAAAGCGCTTCGTAACCGGAGACCGGGATATTACAATGAGCAGTTCTTC. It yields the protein CASSKALRNRRPGYYNEQFF.

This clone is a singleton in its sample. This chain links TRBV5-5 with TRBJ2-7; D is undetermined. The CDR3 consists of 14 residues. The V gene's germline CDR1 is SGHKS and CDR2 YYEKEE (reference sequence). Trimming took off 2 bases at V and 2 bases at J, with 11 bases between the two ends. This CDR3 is CASSFLRTTYEQYF. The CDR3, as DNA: TGTGCCAGCAGCTTTCTACGGACCACCTACGAGCAGTACTTC.

In DNA, the CDR3 is TGTGCCAGCAGCTCACCGGATTCGGCGGCTGAAGCTTTCTTT. Residues: CASSSPDSAAEAFF. This sequence joins TRBV5-4 and TRBJ1-1; the D is unclear. CDR1 is SGHNT and CDR2 is YYREEE in the germline V gene (reference sequence). Trimming stripped 3 bases from V and 6 bases from J, with 15 bases between. The CDR3 sequence is 14 residues long.

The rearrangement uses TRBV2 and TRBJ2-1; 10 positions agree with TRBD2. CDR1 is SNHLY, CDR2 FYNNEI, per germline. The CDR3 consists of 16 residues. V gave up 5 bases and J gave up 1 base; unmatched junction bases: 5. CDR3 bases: TGTGCCAGCAGTCCAGGACTAGCGGAATCCTACAATGAGCAGTTCTTC. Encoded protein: CASSPGLAESYNEQFF.

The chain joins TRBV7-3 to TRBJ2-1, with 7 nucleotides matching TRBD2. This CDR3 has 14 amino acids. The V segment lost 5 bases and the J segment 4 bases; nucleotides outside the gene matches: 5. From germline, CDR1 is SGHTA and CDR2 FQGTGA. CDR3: CASSPQREYNEQFF. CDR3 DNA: TGTGCCAGCAGCCCCCAGCGGGAATACAATGAGCAGTTCTTC. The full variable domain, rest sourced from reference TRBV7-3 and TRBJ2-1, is GAGVSQTPSNKVTEKGKYVELRCDPISGHTALYWYRQSLGQGPEFLIYFQGTGAADDSGLPNDRFFAVRPEGSVSTLKIQRTERGDSAVYLCASSPQREYNEQFFGPGTRLTVL.

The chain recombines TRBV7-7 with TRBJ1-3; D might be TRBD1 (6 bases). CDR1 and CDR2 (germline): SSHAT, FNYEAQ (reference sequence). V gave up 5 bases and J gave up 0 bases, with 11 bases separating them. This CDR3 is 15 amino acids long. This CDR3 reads CASSTGHNSGNTIYF. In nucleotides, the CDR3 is TGTGCCAGCAGCACGGGACACAACTCTGGAAACACCATATATTTT.

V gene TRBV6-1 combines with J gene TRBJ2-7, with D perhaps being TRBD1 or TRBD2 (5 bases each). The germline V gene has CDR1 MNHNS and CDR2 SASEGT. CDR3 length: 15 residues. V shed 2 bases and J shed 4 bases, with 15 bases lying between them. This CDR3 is CASSEIWLEGYEQYV. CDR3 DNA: TGTGCCAGCAGTGAAATATGGCTAGAGGGGTACGAGCAGTACGTC.

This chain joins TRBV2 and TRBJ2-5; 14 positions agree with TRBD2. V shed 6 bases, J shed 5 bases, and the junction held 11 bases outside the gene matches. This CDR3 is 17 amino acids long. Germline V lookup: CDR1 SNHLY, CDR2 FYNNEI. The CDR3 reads CASRIFGLAGGHETQYF. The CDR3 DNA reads TGTGCCAGCAGGATATTTGGACTAGCGGGGGGCCACGAGACCCAGTACTTC.